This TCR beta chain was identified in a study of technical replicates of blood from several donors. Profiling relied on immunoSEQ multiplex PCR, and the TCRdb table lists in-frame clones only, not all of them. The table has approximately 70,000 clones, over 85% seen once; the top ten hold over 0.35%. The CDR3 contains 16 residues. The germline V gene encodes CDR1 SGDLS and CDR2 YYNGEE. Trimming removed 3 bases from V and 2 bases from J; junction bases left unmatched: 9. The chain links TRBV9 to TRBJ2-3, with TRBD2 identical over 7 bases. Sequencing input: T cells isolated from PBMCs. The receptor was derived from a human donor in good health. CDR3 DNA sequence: TGTGCCAGCAGCGCGGGGGGTTTCGGTACCACAGATACGCAGTATTTT. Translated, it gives CASSAGGFGTTDTQYF.